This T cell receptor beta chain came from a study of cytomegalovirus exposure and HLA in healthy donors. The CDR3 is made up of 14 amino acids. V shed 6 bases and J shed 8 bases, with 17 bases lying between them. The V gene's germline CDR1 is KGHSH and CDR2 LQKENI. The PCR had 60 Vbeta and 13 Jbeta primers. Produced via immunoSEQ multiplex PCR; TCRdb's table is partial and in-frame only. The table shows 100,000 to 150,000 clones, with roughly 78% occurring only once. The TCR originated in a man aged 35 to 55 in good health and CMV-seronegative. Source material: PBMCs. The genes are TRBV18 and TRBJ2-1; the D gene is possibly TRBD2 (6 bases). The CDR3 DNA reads TGTGCCAGCTCGCAAACCCCTAGCGAGGATGAGCAGTTCTTC. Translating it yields CASSQTPSEDEQFF.